The 16 T cell receptor beta chains presented below share a single source sample, sequenced in a study of cytomegalovirus exposure and HLA in healthy donors. PCR used 60 Vbeta primers and 13 Jbeta primers. Produced via immunoSEQ multiplex PCR; TCRdb's table is partial and in-frame only. The sample carries approximately 100,000 clones, approximately 82% recorded once. Sequencing was carried out using PBMCs. The receptors were sampled from a young woman in good health and CMV-seronegative.

Comment on this clone: At one end, the junction sequence differs from germline, possibly due to a read error. This rearrangement joins TRBV7-9 to TRBJ2-7; TRBD2 is a possible D gene (5 bases). Germline V CDR1 and CDR2: SEHNR, FQNEAQ (reference sequence). This CDR3 is 13 amino acids long. The CDR3: CSSSHPPGYEQYF. In DNA form, the CDR3 reads TGTTCCAGCAGCCACCCCCCGGGGTACGAGCAGTACTTC.

The chain joins TRBV30 to TRBJ2-1; TRBD1 matches 9 bases. Germline V gene data show CDR1 as GTSNPN and CDR2 as SVGIG (reference sequence). V gave up 0 bases and J gave up 2 bases; unmatched junction bases: 8. The CDR3 loop spans 17 amino acids. The CDR3 DNA sequence: TGTGCCTGGAGTGTGAAGTGGGACAGGGCTACCTACAATGAGCAGTTCTTC. Its protein is CAWSVKWDRATYNEQFF.

V usage is TRBV6-5 and J usage is TRBJ1-2; D unresolved. Germline V gene lookup returns CDR1 MNHEY and CDR2 SVGAGI. Trimming pared 6 bases from V and 1 base from J, leaving 9 bases between. CDR3 length equals 13 residues. CDR3 DNA sequence: TGTGCCAGCAGACCCACAGTTAACTATGGCTACACCTTC. It yields the protein CASRPTVNYGYTF.

In this sample, this clone turned up once. V and J are TRBV28 and TRBJ1-2; TRBD1 matches 7 bases. V shed 6 bases and J 2 bases; nucleotides not matched to a gene: 3. Germline lookup yields CDR1 MDHEN and CDR2 SYDVKM. The CDR3 contains 13 residues. The CDR3 spells CASSPGQNYGYTF. DNA for the CDR3: TGTGCCAGCAGCCCGGGACAGAACTATGGCTACACCTTC.

This clone has only one observation. The CDR3 DNA reads as TGTGCCAGCAGTTTACTATCAGGGAGGTATGGCTACACCTTC. It is translated as CASSLLSGRYGYTF. The chain uses TRBV28 and TRBJ1-2, with D perhaps TRBD1 (5 bases). Trimming stripped 2 bases from V and 5 bases from J, with 12 bases between. The CDR3 sequence is 14 residues long. CDR1 MDHEN and CDR2 SYDVKM come from the germline V gene.

The gene calls are TRBV21-1 and TRBJ2-4; TRBD1 is the table's D call and was not checked against the DNA. TRBV21-1 is designated a pseudogene. The CDR3 is 13 residues long. Written as DNA, the CDR3 is TGTGCCAGCAGCGAAAGGGGTAGAAACATTCAGTACTTC. Translated, it gives CASSERGRNIQYF.

This clone has only a few counts. V gene TRBV6-5 combines with J gene TRBJ2-2; 9 nucleotides align to TRBD2. J lost 2 bases, V lost 5 bases, and 3 bases had no gene match. CDR1 and CDR2 (germline): MNHEY, SVGAGI. The CDR3 spans 15 residues. This CDR3 reads CASSPGLANTGELFF. The CDR3 DNA reads as TGTGCCAGCAGTCCGGGACTAGCTAACACCGGGGAGCTGTTTTTT.

The chain couples TRBV19 to TRBJ1-5; TRBD1 might be the D (6 bases). Per the germline V gene, CDR1 is LNHDA and CDR2 is SQIVND (reference sequence). The CDR3 has 16 residues. V lost 7 bases to trimming and J lost 3 bases, with 19 bases between them. In nucleotides, the CDR3 is TGTGCCAGTAAAAAAACAGGGTCGGGGCCCAATCAGCCCCAGCATTTT. This gives the protein CASKKTGSGPNQPQHF.

J is TRBJ1-5 and V is TRBV15; no clear D. Germline V gene lookup returns CDR1 LNHNV and CDR2 YYDKDF (reference sequence). Deletions cut 1 base from V and 4 bases from J, with 5 bases between. CDR3 length: 13 amino acids. The CDR3 DNA sequence: TGTGCCACCAGCAGAGGCAGAAATCAGCCCCAGCATTTT. It is translated as CATSRGRNQPQHF. The whole variable domain, filled in from reference TRBV15 and TRBJ1-5, reads DAMVIQNPRYQVTQFGKPVTLSCSQTLNHNVMYWYQQKSSQAPKLLFHYYDKDFNNEADTPDNFQSRRPNTSFCFLDIRSPGLGDTAMYLCATSRGRNQPQHFGDGTRLSIL.

The rearrangement uses TRBV6-1 and TRBJ1-2; 9 nucleotides line up with TRBD1. This CDR3 has 14 residues. The J segment lost 4 bases and the V segment lost 6 bases, leaving 6 bases of the junction unmatched. Germline V gene sequence: CDR1 MNHNS, CDR2 SASEGT. The CDR3 loop is CASREQGATYGYTF. In nucleotides, the CDR3 is TGTGCCAGCAGGGAACAGGGGGCCACCTATGGCTACACCTTC.

This clone has a single count. This sequence joins TRBV7-8 and TRBJ2-6; the match to TRBD1 covers 8 bases. CDR1 and CDR2 from the germline V gene are SGHVS and FQNEAQ. J was trimmed by 12 bases and V by 6 bases; bases with no gene match: 4. The length of the CDR3 is 12 residues. As DNA, the CDR3 is TGTGCCAGCAGGGGACAGGAGGTCGTCCTGACTTTC. Encoded protein: CASRGQEVVLTF.

A few counts support this clone. This sequence joins TRBV7-2 and TRBJ2-7, with D possibly being TRBD1 (5 bases). Per the germline V gene, CDR1 is SGHTA and CDR2 is FQGNSA. Trimming cost V 7 bases and J 2 bases, with 15 bases left between them. The CDR3 sequence is 14 residues long. In DNA, the CDR3 is TGTGCCAGCACCAAAGGGGTTGGGACCTACGAGCAGTACTTC. Translated, it gives CASTKGVGTYEQYF.

CDR3 amino acids: CASSARAGTDSNQPQHF. The CDR3 coding sequence is TGTGCCAGCAGTGCGCGAGCCGGGACAGATAGCAATCAGCCCCAGCATTTT. V and J are TRBV6-1 and TRBJ1-5; 7 nucleotides agree with TRBD1. Germline lookup yields CDR1 MNHNS and CDR2 SASEGT. The CDR3 extends over 17 amino acids. V shed 4 bases and J 0 bases; nucleotides not matched to a gene: 9.

The chain has TRBV19 and TRBJ2-7, with 7 bases matching TRBD1. This CDR3 has 14 amino acids. Germline lookup yields CDR1 LNHDA and CDR2 SQIVND (reference sequence). The junction had 8 bases not matched to a gene; V was cut back by 4 bases and J by 5 bases. CDR3 in DNA: TGTGCCAGTAGTAAATCTGTAGGGGGCCACGAGCAGTACTTC. It is translated as CASSKSVGGHEQYF. The full variable domain, completed using reference TRBV19 and TRBJ2-7, is DGGITQSPKYLFRKEGQNVTLSCEQNLNHDAMYWYRQDPGQGLRLIYYSQIVNDFQKGDIAEGYSVSREKKESFPLTVTSAQKNPTAFYLCASSKSVGGHEQYFGPGTRLTVT.

The genes are TRBV30 and TRBJ1-1; the D gene is possibly TRBD1 (5 bases). Germline V lookup: CDR1 GTSNPN, CDR2 SVGIG (reference sequence). Trimming shortened V by 3 bases and J by 1 base, and 9 bases separated the two germline ends. This CDR3 region has 13 residues. The DNA for the CDR3 is TGTGCCTGGAGGGGGCGGGGGAACACTGAAGCTTTCTTT. This translates into CAWRGRGNTEAFF.

The chain joins TRBV18 to TRBJ2-3; D is possibly TRBD1 (6 bases). Germline V CDR1 and CDR2: KGHSH, LQKENI. The CDR3 totals 19 residues. Trimming removed 2 bases from V and 0 bases from J, with 21 bases in between. The CDR3 DNA reads TGTGCCAGCTCACCATACCCGCTTGTTACCGGACAGAGCACAGATACGCAGTATTTT. It encodes CASSPYPLVTGQSTDTQYF.